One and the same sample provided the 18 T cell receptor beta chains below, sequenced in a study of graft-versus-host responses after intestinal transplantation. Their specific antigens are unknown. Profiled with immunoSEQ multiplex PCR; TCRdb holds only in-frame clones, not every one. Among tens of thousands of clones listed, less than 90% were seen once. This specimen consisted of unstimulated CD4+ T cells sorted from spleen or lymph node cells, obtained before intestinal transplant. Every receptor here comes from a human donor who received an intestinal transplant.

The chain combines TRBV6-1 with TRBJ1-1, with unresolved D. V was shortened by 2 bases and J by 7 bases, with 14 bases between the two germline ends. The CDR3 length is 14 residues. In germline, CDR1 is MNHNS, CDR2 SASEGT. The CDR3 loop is CASSEQVKRGEAFF. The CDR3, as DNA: TGTGCCAGCAGTGAACAGGTTAAGCGGGGTGAAGCTTTCTTT.

CDR3 sequence: CASSLEGSSGANVLTF. The CDR3 DNA reads TGTGCCAGCAGCTTGGAGGGAAGCTCTGGGGCCAACGTCCTGACTTTC. This chain links TRBV7-2 with TRBJ2-6; possibly TRBD2 for D (6 bases). Trimming shortened V by 3 bases and J by 0 bases, and 9 bases separated the two germline ends. Germline-derived CDR1 and CDR2 are SGHTA and FQGNSA. The CDR3 is 16 amino acids.

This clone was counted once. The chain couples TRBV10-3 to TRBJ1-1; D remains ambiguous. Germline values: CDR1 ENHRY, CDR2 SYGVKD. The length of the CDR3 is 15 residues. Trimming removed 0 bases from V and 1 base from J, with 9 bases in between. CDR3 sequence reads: CAISESSGENTEAFF. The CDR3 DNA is TGTGCCATCAGTGAGTCGTCGGGAGAGAACACTGAAGCTTTCTTT.

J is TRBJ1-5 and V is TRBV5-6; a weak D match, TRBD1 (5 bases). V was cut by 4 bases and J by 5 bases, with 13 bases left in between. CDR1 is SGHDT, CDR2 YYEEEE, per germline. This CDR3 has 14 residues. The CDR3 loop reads CASSGHTHDQPQHF. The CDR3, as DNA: TGTGCCAGCAGCGGACACACACACGATCAGCCCCAGCATTTT. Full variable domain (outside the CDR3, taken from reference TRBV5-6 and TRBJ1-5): DAGVTQSPTHLIKTRGQQVTLRCSPKSGHDTVSWYQQALGQGPQFIFQYYEEEERQRGNFPDRFSGHQFPNYSSELNVNALLLGDSALYLCASSGHTHDQPQHFGDGTRLSIL.

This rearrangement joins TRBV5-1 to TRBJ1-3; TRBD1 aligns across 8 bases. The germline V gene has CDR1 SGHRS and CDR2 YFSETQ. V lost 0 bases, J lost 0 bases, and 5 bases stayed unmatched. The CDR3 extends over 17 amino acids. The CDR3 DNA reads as TGCGCCAGCAGCTTGGGGACAGGGACCTACTCTGGAAACACCATATATTTT. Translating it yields CASSLGTGTYSGNTIYF.

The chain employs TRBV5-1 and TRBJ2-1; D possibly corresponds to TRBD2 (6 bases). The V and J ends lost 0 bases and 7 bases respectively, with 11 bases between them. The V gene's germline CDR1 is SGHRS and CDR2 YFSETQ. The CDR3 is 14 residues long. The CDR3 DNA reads TGCGCCAGCAGCTTGGTGGGGGGTGTAAATGAGCAGTTCTTC. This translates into CASSLVGGVNEQFF.

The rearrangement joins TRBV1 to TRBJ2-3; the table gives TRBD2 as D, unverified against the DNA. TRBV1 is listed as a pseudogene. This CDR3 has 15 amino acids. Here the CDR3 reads CTSSPLAGLTDTQYF. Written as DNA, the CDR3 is TGCACCAGCAGCCCCCTAGCGGGGCTCACAGATACGCAGTATTTT.

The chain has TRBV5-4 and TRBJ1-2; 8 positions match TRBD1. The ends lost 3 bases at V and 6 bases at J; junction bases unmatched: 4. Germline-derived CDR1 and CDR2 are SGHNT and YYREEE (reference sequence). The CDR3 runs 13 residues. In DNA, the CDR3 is TGTGCCAGCAGCTGGACGGACAGGGATGGCTACACCTTC. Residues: CASSWTDRDGYTF.

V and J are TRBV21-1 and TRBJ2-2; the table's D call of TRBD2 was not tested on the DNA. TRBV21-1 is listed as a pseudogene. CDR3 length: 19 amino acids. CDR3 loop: CASKSGASGGAPGTGELFF. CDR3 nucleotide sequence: TGTGCCAGCAAGTCAGGGGCTAGCGGGGGGGCACCGGGCACCGGGGAGCTGTTTTTT.

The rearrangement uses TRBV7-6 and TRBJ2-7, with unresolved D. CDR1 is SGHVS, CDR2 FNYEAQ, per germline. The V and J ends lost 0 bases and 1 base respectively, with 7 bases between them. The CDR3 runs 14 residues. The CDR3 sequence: CASSLASVSYEQYF. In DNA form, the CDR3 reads TGTGCCAGCAGCTTAGCGTCCGTTTCCTACGAGCAGTACTTC.

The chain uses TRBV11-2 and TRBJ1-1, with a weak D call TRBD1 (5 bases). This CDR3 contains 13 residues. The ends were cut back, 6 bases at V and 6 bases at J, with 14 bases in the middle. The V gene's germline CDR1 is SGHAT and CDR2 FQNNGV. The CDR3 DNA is TGTGCCAGCAGAAATACCCCGGGGGCTGAAGCTTTCTTT. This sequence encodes CASRNTPGAEAFF.

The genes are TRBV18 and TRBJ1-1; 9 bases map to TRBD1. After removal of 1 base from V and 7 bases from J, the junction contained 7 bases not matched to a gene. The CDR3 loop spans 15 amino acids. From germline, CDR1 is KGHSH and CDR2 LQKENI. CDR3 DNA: TGTGCCAGCTCACCACTGACGACAGGGGGGATTGAAGCTTTCTTT. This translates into CASSPLTTGGIEAFF.

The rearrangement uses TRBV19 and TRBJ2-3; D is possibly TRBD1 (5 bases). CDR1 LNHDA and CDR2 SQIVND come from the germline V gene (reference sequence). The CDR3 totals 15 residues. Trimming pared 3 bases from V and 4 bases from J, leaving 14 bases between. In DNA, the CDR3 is TGTGCCAGTAGTATGGCGGCAGGGAAGGCAGATACGCAGTATTTT. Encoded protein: CASSMAAGKADTQYF.

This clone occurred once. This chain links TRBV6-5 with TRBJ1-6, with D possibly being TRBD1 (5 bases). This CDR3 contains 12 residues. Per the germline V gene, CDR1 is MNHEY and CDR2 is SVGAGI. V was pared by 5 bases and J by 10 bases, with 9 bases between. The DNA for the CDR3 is TGTGCCAGCAGTAACCGGGGGTCACCCCTCCACTTT. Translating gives CASSNRGSPLHF.

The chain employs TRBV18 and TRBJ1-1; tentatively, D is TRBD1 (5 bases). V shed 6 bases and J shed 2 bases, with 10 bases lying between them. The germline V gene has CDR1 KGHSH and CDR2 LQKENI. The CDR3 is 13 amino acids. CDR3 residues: CASSPQGNTEAFF. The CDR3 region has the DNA TGTGCCAGCTCGCCCCAGGGAAACACTGAAGCTTTCTTT.

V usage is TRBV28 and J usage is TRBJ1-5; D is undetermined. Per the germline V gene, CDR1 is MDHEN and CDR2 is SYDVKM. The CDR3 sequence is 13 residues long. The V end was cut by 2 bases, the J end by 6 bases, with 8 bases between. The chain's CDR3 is CASSLLGSQPQHF. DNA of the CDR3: TGTGCCAGCAGTTTACTGGGCTCTCAGCCCCAGCATTTT. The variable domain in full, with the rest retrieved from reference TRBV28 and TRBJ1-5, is DVKVTQSSRYLVKRTGEKVFLECVQDMDHENMFWYRQDPGLGLRLIYFSYDVKMKEKGDIPEGYSVSREKKERFSLILESASTNQTSMYLCASSLLGSQPQHFGDGTRLSIL.

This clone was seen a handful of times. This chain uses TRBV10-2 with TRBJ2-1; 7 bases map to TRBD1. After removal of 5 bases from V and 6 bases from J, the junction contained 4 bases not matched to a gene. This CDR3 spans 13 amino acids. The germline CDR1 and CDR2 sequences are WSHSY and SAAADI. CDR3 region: CASSRQGTNEQFF. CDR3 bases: TGCGCCAGCAGTCGACAGGGTACCAATGAGCAGTTCTTC.

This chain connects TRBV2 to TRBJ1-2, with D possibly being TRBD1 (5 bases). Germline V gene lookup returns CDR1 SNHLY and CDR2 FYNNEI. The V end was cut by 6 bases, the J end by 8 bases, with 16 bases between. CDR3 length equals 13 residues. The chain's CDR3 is CASRGLDSDGYTF. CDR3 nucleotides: TGTGCCAGCAGGGGGCTTGACAGCGACGGCTACACCTTC.